This TCR beta chain was retrieved from a study of CD8 T cells in Susac syndrome. Across the whole study: There were Susac syndrome patients who were therapy-naive at blood draw, others on corticosteroids, and others on intravenous immunoglobulin alone.

Peripheral blood CD8+ and CD4+ T cells were profiled by TCR beta sequencing. With random hexamers, reverse transcription was performed on about 0.5 to 1 ug of RNA. TCRdb itself ran the immunoSEQ multiplex PCR reads through MiXCR, one entry per CDR3 protein. Of approximately 190,000 distinct CDR3 sequences listed, 95% are singletons. Trimming cost V 4 bases and J 1 base; bases outside gene matches: 11. Germline V gene sequence: CDR1 LGHDT, CDR2 YNNKEL (reference sequence). This CDR3 contains 17 residues. V and J are TRBV3-1 and TRBJ2-3; TRBD2 agrees at 7 bases. Input material: CD8+ T cells from PBMCs. The receptor was derived from a human donor with Susac syndrome. In DNA form, the CDR3 reads TGTGCCAGCAGCCCCCGGGAAGCGGGGCTACGCACAGATACGCAGTATTTT. This gives the protein CASSPREAGLRTDTQYF.